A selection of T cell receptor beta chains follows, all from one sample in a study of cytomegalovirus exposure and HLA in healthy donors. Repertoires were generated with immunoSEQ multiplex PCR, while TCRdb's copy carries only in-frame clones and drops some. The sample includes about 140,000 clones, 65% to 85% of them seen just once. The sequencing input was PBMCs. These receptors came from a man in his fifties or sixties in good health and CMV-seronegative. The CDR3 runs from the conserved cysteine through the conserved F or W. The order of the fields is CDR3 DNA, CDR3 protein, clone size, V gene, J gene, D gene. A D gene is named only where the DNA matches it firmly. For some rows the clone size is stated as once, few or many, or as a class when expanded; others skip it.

CDR3nt: TGTGCCAGCAGTTTACCCCTAGCGGGGGCTGGGGCCAACGTCCTGACTTTC; CDR3aa: CASSLPLAGAGANVLTF; abundance: NA; v_gene: TRBV28; j_gene: TRBJ2-6; d_gene: TRBD2
CDR3nt: TGCGCCAGCAGTCAATCCAGGACAGTCGGCACTGAAGCTTTCTTT; CDR3aa: CASSQSRTVGTEAFF; abundance: NA; v_gene: TRBV10-1; j_gene: TRBJ1-1; d_gene: NA
CDR3nt: TGTGCCAGCACTTTAAGGGGGGGACAGGTCAACGAGCAGTACTTC; CDR3aa: CASTLRGGQVNEQYF; abundance: few; v_gene: TRBV2; j_gene: TRBJ2-7; d_gene: NA
CDR3nt: TGTGCCAGCTCACCGGGACAGCTTGGGGCCAACGTCCTGACTTTC; CDR3aa: CASSPGQLGANVLTF; abundance: once; v_gene: TRBV18; j_gene: TRBJ2-6; d_gene: TRBD1
CDR3nt: TGTGCCAGTAGTATACCCTATCGGTACGGCTACACCTTC; CDR3aa: CASSIPYRYGYTF; abundance: NA; v_gene: TRBV19; j_gene: TRBJ1-2; d_gene: NA
CDR3nt: TGCAGCGTTGAGATACTAAGGAGGAGCTCCTACAATGAGCAGTTCTTC; CDR3aa: CSVEILRRSSYNEQFF; abundance: few; v_gene: TRBV29-1; j_gene: TRBJ2-1; d_gene: NA
CDR3nt: TGTGCCAGCAGTTCCCGGGACAGGCATAATAACTATGGCTACACCTTC; CDR3aa: CASSSRDRHNNYGYTF; abundance: NA; v_gene: TRBV27; j_gene: TRBJ1-2; d_gene: TRBD1
CDR3nt: TGTGCCAGCAGCGTCCCTCCGGGACAGGAGTTCACAGATACGCAGTATTTT; CDR3aa: CASSVPPGQEFTDTQYF; abundance: NA; v_gene: TRBV9; j_gene: TRBJ2-3; d_gene: TRBD1
CDR3nt: TGTGCCAGCAGATCACCGGGACAGGGGAAAAATGATGATGGCTACACCTTC; CDR3aa: CASRSPGQGKNDDGYTF; abundance: NA; v_gene: TRBV7-2; j_gene: TRBJ1-2; d_gene: TRBD1
CDR3nt: TGTGCCAGCAGTTTATCCATCTGGAGGGAGAACACCGGGGAGCTGTTTTTT; CDR3aa: CASSLSIWRENTGELFF; abundance: NA; v_gene: TRBV27; j_gene: TRBJ2-2; d_gene: NA
CDR3nt: TGTGCCAGCAGCCAAGGACAGGGGCCCGGCGAGCAGTACTTC; CDR3aa: CASSQGQGPGEQYF; abundance: few; v_gene: TRBV9; j_gene: TRBJ2-7; d_gene: TRBD1
CDR3nt: TGTGCCAGCAGCCTACGAGGACAGGGGAATCAGCCCCAGCATTTT; CDR3aa: CASSLRGQGNQPQHF; abundance: NA; v_gene: TRBV2; j_gene: TRBJ1-5; d_gene: TRBD1
CDR3nt: TGTGCCTGGAGTCCAACTAGCGGGGGGAAAGAGACCCAGTACTTC; CDR3aa: CAWSPTSGGKETQYF; abundance: NA; v_gene: TRBV30; j_gene: TRBJ2-5; d_gene: TRBD2
CDR3nt: TGTGCCAGCAGTCCCCAGGCGGGTAATGAAAAACTGTTTTTT; CDR3aa: CASSPQAGNEKLFF; abundance: NA; v_gene: TRBV27; j_gene: TRBJ1-4; d_gene: NA
CDR3nt: TGTGCCAGCAGTTATGATCGGGAGCAGTTCTCCTACGAGCAGTACTTC; CDR3aa: CASSYDREQFSYEQYF; abundance: NA; v_gene: TRBV6-5; j_gene: TRBJ2-7; d_gene: NA
CDR3nt: TGCGCCAGCAGCTTTTCCGGGACAGTTGGTTATGGCTACACCTTC; CDR3aa: CASSFSGTVGYGYTF; abundance: NA; v_gene: TRBV5-1; j_gene: TRBJ1-2; d_gene: TRBD1
CDR3nt: TGTGCCAGCAGCCCCTGGCAGAGCACAGATACGCAGTATTTT; CDR3aa: CASSPWQSTDTQYF; abundance: NA; v_gene: TRBV9; j_gene: TRBJ2-3; d_gene: NA
CDR3nt: TGTGCCAGCAGCTTGGGGCAGGTGAACACTGAAGCTTTCTTT; CDR3aa: CASSLGQVNTEAFF; abundance: NA; v_gene: TRBV7-9; j_gene: TRBJ1-1; d_gene: NA
CDR3nt: TGCGCCAGCAGCTTGCCGGGCGGGGGTACTAGCACAGATACGCAGTATTTT; CDR3aa: CASSLPGGGTSTDTQYF; abundance: NA; v_gene: TRBV5-1; j_gene: TRBJ2-3; d_gene: TRBD2
CDR3nt: TGCAGCGTTGCCCCGGGACACCAGAACACTGAAGCTTTCTTT; CDR3aa: CSVAPGHQNTEAFF; abundance: NA; v_gene: TRBV29-1; j_gene: TRBJ1-1; d_gene: NA
CDR3nt: TGTGCCAGCAGCGATATGGGGGGGGCGGTTGCGAATTCACCCCTCCACTTT; CDR3aa: CASSDMGGAVANSPLHF; abundance: few; v_gene: TRBV4-2; j_gene: TRBJ1-6; d_gene: NA
CDR3nt: TGTGCCACCAGCAGAGATAGGACTAGCGGGGGCAATGAGCAGTTCTTC; CDR3aa: CATSRDRTSGGNEQFF; abundance: NA; v_gene: TRBV15; j_gene: TRBJ2-1; d_gene: TRBD2
CDR3nt: TGTGCCAGCAGTGTTACATACTATGGCTACACCTTC; CDR3aa: CASSVTYYGYTF; abundance: NA; v_gene: TRBV6-1; j_gene: TRBJ1-2; d_gene: NA
CDR3nt: TGTGCCAGCAGTGAAGATGGGGCTGGCACAGATACGCAGTATTTT; CDR3aa: CASSEDGAGTDTQYF; abundance: NA; v_gene: TRBV2; j_gene: TRBJ2-3; d_gene: NA
CDR3nt: TGTGCCACCCCAGTACCGCAGCGGGAGGACGCCTACGAGCAGTACTTC; CDR3aa: CATPVPQREDAYEQYF; abundance: NA; v_gene: TRBV19; j_gene: TRBJ2-7; d_gene: TRBD2
CDR3nt: TGTGCCAGCTCACCAGAAATCGGGAGGAACACTGAAGCTTTCTTT; CDR3aa: CASSPEIGRNTEAFF; abundance: NA; v_gene: TRBV18; j_gene: TRBJ1-1; d_gene: NA
CDR3nt: TGTGCCAGTAGTAGTCCAGGACAGGGGGCTGGCGATGAGCAGTTCTTC; CDR3aa: CASSSPGQGAGDEQFF; abundance: NA; v_gene: TRBV19; j_gene: TRBJ2-1; d_gene: TRBD1
CDR3nt: TGTGCCAGCAGTCCGGGACTTCCGGGAGATACGCAGTATTTT; CDR3aa: CASSPGLPGDTQYF; abundance: NA; v_gene: TRBV2; j_gene: TRBJ2-3; d_gene: NA
CDR3nt: TGTGCCAGTAGTATGATCCGGGATCCCAAGGGAGGCTATGGCTACACCTTC; CDR3aa: CASSMIRDPKGGYGYTF; abundance: NA; v_gene: TRBV19; j_gene: TRBJ1-2; d_gene: NA
CDR3nt: TGTGCCAGCAGTGCCGGGACAAGGGCCCATACCGGGGAGCTGTTTTTT; CDR3aa: CASSAGTRAHTGELFF; abundance: NA; v_gene: TRBV2; j_gene: TRBJ2-2; d_gene: NA
CDR3nt: TGCGCCAGCAGCTTGTCGGGAGGGCCGAACGGGGAGCTGTTTTTT; CDR3aa: CASSLSGGPNGELFF; abundance: once; v_gene: TRBV5-1; j_gene: TRBJ2-2; d_gene: TRBD2
CDR3nt: TGTGCCAGCAGTGAATATGGCAGGGCGGACACCGGGGAGCTGTTTTTT; CDR3aa: CASSEYGRADTGELFF; abundance: NA; v_gene: TRBV25-1; j_gene: TRBJ2-2; d_gene: NA
CDR3nt: TGTGCCAGCAGACCCCCAGCGGGGGGTACCTGGGAGACCCAGTACTTC; CDR3aa: CASRPPAGGTWETQYF; abundance: NA; v_gene: TRBV28; j_gene: TRBJ2-5; d_gene: TRBD2
CDR3nt: TGCAGCCTACGAGGAACAGGGGATGATGGCTACACCTTC; CDR3aa: CSLRGTGDDGYTF; abundance: few; v_gene: TRBV29-1; j_gene: TRBJ1-2; d_gene: TRBD1
CDR3nt: TGTGCCAGCAGCTTAGCGCCCCCCGAGCCTCCTTACGAGCAGTACTTC; CDR3aa: CASSLAPPEPPYEQYF; abundance: few; v_gene: TRBV7-6; j_gene: TRBJ2-7; d_gene: NA